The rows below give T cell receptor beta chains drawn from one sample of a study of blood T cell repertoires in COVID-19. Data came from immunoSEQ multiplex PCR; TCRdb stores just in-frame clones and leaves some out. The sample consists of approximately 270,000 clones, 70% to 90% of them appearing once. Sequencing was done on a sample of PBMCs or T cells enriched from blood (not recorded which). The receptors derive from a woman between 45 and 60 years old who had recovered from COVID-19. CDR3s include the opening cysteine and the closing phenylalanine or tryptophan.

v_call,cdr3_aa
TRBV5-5,CASNRGLNNEQFF
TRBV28,CASTTGGLNQPQHF
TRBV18,CASSPDRQETQYF
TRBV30,CAWSPLNEQFF
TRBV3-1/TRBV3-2,CASSQPGQGLVSGYTF
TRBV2,CASSLTPGLAGSEQYF
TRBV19,CASSIGGTGLYEQYF
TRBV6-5,CASSFGGRDTEAFF
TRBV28,CASRRQQGLNEKLFF
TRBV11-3,CASSFLQQFF
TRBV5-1,CASSLAGQARGTGELFF
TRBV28,CASSSQARPQHF
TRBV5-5,CASTLPPGNEQFF
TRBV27,CASSSPGLAGLREQFF
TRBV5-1,CASSQEGEDYYGYTF
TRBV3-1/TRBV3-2,CASSPTTVQAQYF
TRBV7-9,CASSLGLAAESETQYF
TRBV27,CASSFSSTDTQYF
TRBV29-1,CSAPVAGSTDTQYF
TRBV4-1,CASSQGRAGLTYTEAFF
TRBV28,CASSLNLFSTSGSADTQYF
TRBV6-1,CASSENPGGQPQHF
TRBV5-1,CASSVGLAVYNEQFF
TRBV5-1,CASSLEHTDTQYF
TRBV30,CAQGPSGNQPQHF
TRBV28,CASNQPGGWYEQYF
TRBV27,CASSLFPRGLNYGYTF
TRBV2,CASSQAGNEQFF
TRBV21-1,CASSTKAPGQCYPKNIQYF
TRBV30,CAWSVGDNSYEQYF
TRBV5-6,CASSRNPASTDTQYF
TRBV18,CASSPSDSREAFF
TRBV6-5,CASRVEGSANTEAFF
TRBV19,CASSPGVAGATGYTF
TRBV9,CASSVATGGPTGANVLTF
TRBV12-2,CASRLAGIDRWMEFYNSPLHF
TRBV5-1,CASSLTGVNTEAFF
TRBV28,CASSLSGGGRDQPQHF
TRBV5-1,CASSNTGTGNTEAFF
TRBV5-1,CASSLAGVGEKLFF
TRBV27,CASSRTEQGTGTEAFF
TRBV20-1,CRTGGYYGYTF
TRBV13,CASSLGLGEGRYGYTF
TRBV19,CASSIGPGSDTQYF
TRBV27,CASSLFSVYNEQFF
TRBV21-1,CASSKRQSSYEQYF
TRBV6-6,CASSTGQGTSYEQYF
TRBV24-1,CATSGQGWSNQPQHF
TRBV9,CASSVEAFPQAGDTQYF
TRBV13,CASSLSSGGGNTGELFF
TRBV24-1,CATSDPLAGPSGLPDTQYF
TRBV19,CASSVRLGRETQYF
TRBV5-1,CASSGRDRGVVGNSPLHF
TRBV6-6,CASSYSSVQETQYF
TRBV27,CASSPGQWRYYGYTF
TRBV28,CAHTRPPTGANVLTF
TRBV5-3,CANASYGYTF